This TCR beta chain was sequenced during a study of cytomegalovirus exposure and HLA in healthy donors. Study findings and constraints: The analysis excluded some indistinguishable V segments, including TRBV6-2 and TRBV6-3. Specificity of a few CMV-associated chains for CMV antigens was verified in vitro.

This clone was seen more than once but under ten times. What it recognizes is unknown. Germline CDR1 reads SEHNR; CDR2 reads FQNEAQ (reference sequence). V was trimmed by 5 bases and J by 6 bases, leaving 17 bases between them. The CDR3 runs 15 residues. The PCR had 60 Vbeta and 13 Jbeta primers. As handled by the study authors: Later analysis identified tens of millions of unique TCR beta chains, 9 million to 12 million shared. Measured with immunoSEQ multiplex PCR; TCRdb has only the in-frame clones, and not every one. D and trimming come from the DNA, and the V and J calls and clone size come from that table. The repertoire holds 75,000 to 90,000 clones, with 9.5% to 13% as singletons.

Source material: PBMCs. The clonotype comes from a man between 60 and 75 years old in good health and CMV-seropositive. This chain uses TRBV7-9 with TRBJ2-1; a weak D match, TRBD1 (6 bases). CDR3 sequence (DNA): TGTGCCAGCAGCCCCGAGGGGCAGGGGAGCAATGAGCAGTTCTTC. It codes for CASSPEGQGSNEQFF.